Sequencing of this T cell receptor (beta chain) was carried out in a study of blood T cell repertoires in COVID-19. In the study overall: The samples span acute and convalescent COVID-19 from the United States, Italy and Spain.

The protocol was immunoSEQ multiplex PCR, while the TCRdb copy is restricted to in-frame clones and leaves out a portion. The data contain under 150,000 clones, 85% to 90% of them singletons. Germline trimming cut 3 bases from V and 4 bases from J; bases unmatched to any gene: 7. Per the germline V gene, CDR1 is DFQATT and CDR2 is SNEGSKA (reference sequence). The CDR3 consists of 16 residues. This sequence originates from an elderly man with acute or convalescent COVID-19. Source material: peripheral blood. The rearrangement joins TRBV20-1 to TRBJ2-2, with 11 bases identical to TRBD1. CDR3 DNA sequence: TGCAGTGCTAGTAGAGGACAGGGGGCGGGCACCGGGGAGCTGTTTTTT. This gives the protein CSASRGQGAGTGELFF.